Below, one T cell receptor beta chain is given with its context. The antigen is not known. In the PCR, 60 Vbeta and 13 Jbeta primers were used. Measured with immunoSEQ multiplex PCR; TCRdb has only the in-frame clones, and not every one. Of roughly 88,000 clones listed, less than 85% are singletons. The sample is drawn from a study of cytomegalovirus exposure and HLA in healthy donors. As for the study in general: Most genotyped donors, roughly 80% of about 430, had Caucasian-associated genetic ancestry.

Study-level findings and limits: Among the most significant clusters, several appeared linked to common viral pathogens in a later analysis. Earlier analysis yielded a pattern in which most TCR beta V segments were productive about 87% or about 30% of the time. Clonal expansion was found to be greater in HLA-associated TCR beta chains than in equally common others in a later analysis.

Unmatched junction bases numbered 7, after V lost 8 bases and J lost 7 bases. Germline values: CDR1 MNHEY, CDR2 SMNVEV (reference sequence). The CDR3 extends over 15 amino acids. The chain links TRBV27 to TRBJ2-1, with 14 bases aligning to TRBD2. This clonotype was obtained from a man between 25 and 39 years old in good health and CMV-seropositive. The material sequenced was PBMCs. The CDR3 loop is CASSPGTSGGNEQFF. In DNA, the CDR3 is TGTGCCAGCTCACCCGGGACTAGCGGGGGTAATGAGCAGTTCTTC.